This T cell receptor (beta chain) was profiled in a study of B cell selection in AIRE deficiency. In the case of this clone: No antigen is known for it.

The sorted conventional CD4 T cells were gated as CD4+CD127+. Whole-study findings and limits: Only TCRbeta was sequenced; around 35% of shared healthy Treg sequences appeared in Tconv.

This table comes from immunoSEQ multiplex PCR, and its TCRdb copy is limited to in-frame clones, with some not included. The table shows about 24,000 clones, with 96% occurring only once. The receptor's source is a human donor in good health. Material for sequencing was CD4+CD127+ conventional T cells sorted from PBMCs.

DNA for the CDR3: TGTGCCACCAGCAGACGGACGGTTAATAATGAAAAACTGTTTTTT. This encodes CATSRRTVNNEKLFF. The rearrangement links TRBV15 to TRBJ1-4; D not certain. The CDR3 loop spans 15 amino acids. Per germline, CDR1 LNHNV and CDR2 YYDKDF (reference sequence). Trimming left V 2 bases short and J 4 bases short, with 11 bases between.